Following are 8 T cell receptor beta chains from one sample sequenced in a study of T cell changes during pregnancy in multiple sclerosis. This table comes from immunoSEQ multiplex PCR, and its TCRdb copy is limited to in-frame clones, with some not included. Of around 30,000 clones in the sample, about 88% are singletons; the top ten hold 0.65% to 0.9%. Source: CD4+ T cells from peripheral blood mononuclear cells, taken in the second trimester of pregnancy. The source of these receptors is a female donor with multiple sclerosis, enrolled in a pregnancy study.

The chain combines TRBV28 with TRBJ2-7; 7 bases align to TRBD1. The CDR3 loop spans 15 amino acids. Germline V lookup: CDR1 MDHEN, CDR2 SYDVKM. With 6 bases clipped from V and 8 bases from J, the junction kept 16 bases outside the gene matches. CDR3 nucleotides: TGTGCCAGCAGGACCGGACAGGCCGGGATTACCAAGCAGTACTTC. Amino acids: CASRTGQAGITKQYF.

This clone came up once. This chain connects TRBV5-1 to TRBJ2-5; tentatively, D is TRBD1 (7 bases). The CDR3 covers 15 residues. With 4 bases removed from V and 1 base from J, the gap between germline ends came to 14 bases. Germline CDR1 reads SGHRS; CDR2 reads YFSETQ. CDR3 amino acids: CASSPQGTPQETQYF. The CDR3 DNA reads TGCGCCAGCAGCCCACAGGGGACTCCCCAAGAGACCCAGTACTTC.

The rearrangement uses TRBV11-2 and TRBJ2-6; 7 positions agree with TRBD1. Unmatched junction bases numbered 9, after V lost 10 bases and J lost 0 bases. Looked up from germline, CDR1 is SGHAT and CDR2 is FQNNGV. The CDR3 sequence is 16 residues long. In nucleotides, the CDR3 is TGTGCCACCAGAGACAGGGCGAACTCTGGGGCCAACGTCCTGACTTTC. This encodes CATRDRANSGANVLTF.

This clone was recorded once. The chain carries TRBV10-1 and TRBJ2-7; 7 bases align to TRBD2. CDR1 and CDR2 from the germline V gene are WNHNN and SYGVQD (reference sequence). This CDR3 has 15 amino acids. J lost 0 bases, V lost 0 bases, and 2 bases had no gene match. Written as DNA, the CDR3 is TGCGCCAGCAGTGAGTCTACGGGGGGCTCCTACGAGCAGTACTTC. This gives the protein CASSESTGGSYEQYF.

The sample holds one count of this clone. The gene calls are TRBV19 and TRBJ1-1; D call uncertain. The CDR3 runs 14 residues. Germline CDR1 reads LNHDA; CDR2 reads SQIVND (reference sequence). V gave up 4 bases and J gave up 1 base, with 10 bases separating them. CDR3 region: CASSTLFWNTEAFF. CDR3 sequence (DNA): TGTGCCAGTAGTACTCTATTTTGGAACACTGAAGCTTTCTTT.

In the case of this clone: One junction end disagrees with the germline gene, perhaps due to a read error. This chain connects TRBV7-7 to TRBJ1-2; TRBD1 matches at 7 bases. This CDR3 has 14 amino acids. CDR1 and CDR2 from the germline V gene are SSHAT and FNYEAQ (reference sequence). The CDR3 sequence: CASSAKDRESGYTF. CDR3 sequence (DNA): TGTGCTAGCAGCGCAAAAGACAGGGAGAGTGGCTACACCTTC.

The DNA for the CDR3 is TGCGCCAGCAAACAACAAGAGACCCAGTACTTC. Translation: CASKQQETQYF. The J gene is TRBJ2-5, the V gene TRBV5-1; no clear D. V lost 6 bases and J 2 bases, leaving 5 bases between the germline ends. Germline V CDR1 and CDR2: SGHRS, YFSETQ. The CDR3 loop spans 11 amino acids. The full variable domain, completed using reference TRBV5-1 and TRBJ2-5, is KAGVTQTPRYLIKTRGQQVTLSCSPISGHRSVSWYQQTPGQGLQFLFEYFSETQRNKGNFPGRFSGRQFSNSRSEMNVSTLELGDSALYLCASKQQETQYFGPGTRLLVL.

J is TRBJ1-1 and V is TRBV18; D unclear. Trimming removed 0 bases at V and 0 bases at J, with 8 bases between. From germline, CDR1 is KGHSH and CDR2 LQKENI. This CDR3 contains 15 residues. The CDR3 is CASSPPTRMNTEAFF. CDR3 sequence (DNA): TGTGCCAGCTCACCACCGACCAGGATGAACACTGAAGCTTTCTTT.